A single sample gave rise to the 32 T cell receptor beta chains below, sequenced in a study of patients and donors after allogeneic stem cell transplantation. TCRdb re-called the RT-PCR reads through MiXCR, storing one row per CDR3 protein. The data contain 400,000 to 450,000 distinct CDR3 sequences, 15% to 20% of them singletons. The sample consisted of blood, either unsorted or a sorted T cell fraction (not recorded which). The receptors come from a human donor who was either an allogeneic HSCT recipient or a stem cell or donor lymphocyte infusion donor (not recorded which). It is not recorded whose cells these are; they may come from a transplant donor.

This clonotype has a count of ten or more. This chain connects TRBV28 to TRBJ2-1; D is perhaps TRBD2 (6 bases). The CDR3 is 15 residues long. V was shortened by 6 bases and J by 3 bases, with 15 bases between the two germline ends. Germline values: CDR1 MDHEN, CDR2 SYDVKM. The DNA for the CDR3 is TGTGCCAGCAGGATCGGGAGCGGCGACTACAATGAGCAGTTCTTC. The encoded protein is CASRIGSGDYNEQFF. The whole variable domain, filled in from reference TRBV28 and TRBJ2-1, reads DVKVTQSSRYLVKRTGEKVFLECVQDMDHENMFWYRQDPGLGLRLIYFSYDVKMKEKGDIPEGYSVSREKKERFSLILESASTNQTSMYLCASRIGSGDYNEQFFGPGTRLTVL.

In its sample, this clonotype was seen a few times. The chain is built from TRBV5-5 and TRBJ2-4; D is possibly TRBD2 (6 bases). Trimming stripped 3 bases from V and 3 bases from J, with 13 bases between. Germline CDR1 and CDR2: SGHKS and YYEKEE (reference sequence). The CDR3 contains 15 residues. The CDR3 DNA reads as TGTGCCAGCAGCTCAGGTGCGGGGAGCAAAAACATTCAGTACTTC. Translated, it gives CASSSGAGSKNIQYF.

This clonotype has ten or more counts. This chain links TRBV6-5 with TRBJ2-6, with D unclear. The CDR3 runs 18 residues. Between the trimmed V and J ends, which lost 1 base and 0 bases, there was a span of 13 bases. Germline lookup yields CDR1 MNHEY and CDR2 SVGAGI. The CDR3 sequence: CASSYYFIGLSGANVLTF. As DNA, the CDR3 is TGTGCCAGCAGTTACTATTTCATAGGGCTCTCTGGGGCCAACGTCCTGACTTTC.

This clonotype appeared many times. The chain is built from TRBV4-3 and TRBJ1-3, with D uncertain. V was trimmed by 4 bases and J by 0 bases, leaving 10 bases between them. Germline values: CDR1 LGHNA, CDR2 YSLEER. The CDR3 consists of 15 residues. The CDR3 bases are TGCGCCAGCAGCCCCCAACAGAGCTCTGGAAACACCATATATTTT. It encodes CASSPQQSSGNTIYF.

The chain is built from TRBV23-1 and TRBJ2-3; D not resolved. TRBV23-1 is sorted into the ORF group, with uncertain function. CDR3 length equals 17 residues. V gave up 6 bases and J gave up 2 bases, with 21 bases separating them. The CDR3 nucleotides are TGCGCCAGCAGACTGTATTTTTTCTTTTCAACCACAGATACGCAGTATTTT. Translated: CASRLYFFFSTTDTQYF.

The CDR3 is CASSPRGLAGWNEQFF. DNA of the CDR3: TGCGCCAGCAGCCCTAGGGGACTAGCGGGATGGAATGAGCAGTTCTTC. V gene TRBV5-1 combines with J gene TRBJ2-1, with 13 bases aligning to TRBD2. The V and J ends lost 4 bases and 7 bases, in that order; junction bases with no gene match: 8. Germline CDR1 reads SGHRS; CDR2 reads YFSETQ. The CDR3 has 16 residues.

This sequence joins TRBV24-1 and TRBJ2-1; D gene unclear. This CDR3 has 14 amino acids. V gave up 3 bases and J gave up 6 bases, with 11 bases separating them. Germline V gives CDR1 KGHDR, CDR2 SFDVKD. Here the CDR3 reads CATSDQLLGNEQFF. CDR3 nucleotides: TGTGCCACCAGTGATCAACTCCTGGGCAATGAGCAGTTCTTC.

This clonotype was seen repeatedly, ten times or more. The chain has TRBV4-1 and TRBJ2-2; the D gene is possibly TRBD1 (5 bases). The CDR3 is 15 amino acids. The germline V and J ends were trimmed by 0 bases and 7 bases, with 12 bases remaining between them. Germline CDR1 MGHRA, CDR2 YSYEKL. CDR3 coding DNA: TGCGCCAGCAGCCAAGACGGTCAGGGATACGGGGAGCTGTTTTTT. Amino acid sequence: CASSQDGQGYGELFF.

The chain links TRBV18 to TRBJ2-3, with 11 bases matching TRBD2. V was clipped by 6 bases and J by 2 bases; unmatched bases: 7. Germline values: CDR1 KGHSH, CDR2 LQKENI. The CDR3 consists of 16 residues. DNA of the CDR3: TGTGCCAGCTCCCTGACTAGCGGGGAATACACAGATACGCAGTATTTT. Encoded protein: CASSLTSGEYTDTQYF. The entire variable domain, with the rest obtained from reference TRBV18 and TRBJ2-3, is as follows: NAGVMQNPRHLVRRRGQEARLRCSPMKGHSHVYWYRQLPEEGLKFMVYLQKENIIDESGMPKERFSAEFPKEGPSILRIQQVVRGDSAAYFCASSLTSGEYTDTQYFGPGTRLTVL.

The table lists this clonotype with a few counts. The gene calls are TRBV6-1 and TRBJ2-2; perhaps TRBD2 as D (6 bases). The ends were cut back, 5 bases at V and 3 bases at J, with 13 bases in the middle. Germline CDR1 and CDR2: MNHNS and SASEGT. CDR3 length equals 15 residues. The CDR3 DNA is TGTGCCAGCAGTCCCGGAGGAGGGGACACCGGGGAGCTGTTTTTT. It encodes CASSPGGGDTGELFF.

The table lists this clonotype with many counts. CDR3 coding DNA: TGCAGCGTTGAAGAGGGGGGGACCGGGGAGCTGTTTTTT. Translated: CSVEEGGTGELFF. V gene TRBV29-1 combines with J gene TRBJ2-2, with 7 bases matching TRBD2. CDR1 and CDR2 from the germline V gene are SQVTM and ANQGSEA. This CDR3 is 13 amino acids long. Trimming cost V 0 bases and J 5 bases; bases outside gene matches: 0.

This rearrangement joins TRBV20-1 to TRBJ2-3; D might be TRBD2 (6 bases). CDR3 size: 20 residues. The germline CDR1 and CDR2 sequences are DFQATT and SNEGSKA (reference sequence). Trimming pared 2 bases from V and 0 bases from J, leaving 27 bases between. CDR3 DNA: TGCAGTGCTAGACTCCGGGACTTCAGGTATGGGCGTATGAGCACAGATACGCAGTATTTT. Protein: CSARLRDFRYGRMSTDTQYF.

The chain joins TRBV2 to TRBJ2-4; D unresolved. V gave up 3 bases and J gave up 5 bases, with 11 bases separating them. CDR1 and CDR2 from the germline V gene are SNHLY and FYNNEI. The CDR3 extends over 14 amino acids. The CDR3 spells CASSERRWENIQYF. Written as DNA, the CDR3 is TGTGCCAGCAGTGAGCGCAGGTGGGAAAACATTCAGTACTTC.

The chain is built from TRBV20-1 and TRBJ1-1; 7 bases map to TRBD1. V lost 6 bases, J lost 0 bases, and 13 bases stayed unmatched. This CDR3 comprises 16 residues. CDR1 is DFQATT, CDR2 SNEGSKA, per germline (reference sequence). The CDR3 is CSAMTGRGFMNTEAFF. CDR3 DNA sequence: TGCAGTGCAATGACAGGGAGGGGCTTCATGAACACTGAAGCTTTCTTT.

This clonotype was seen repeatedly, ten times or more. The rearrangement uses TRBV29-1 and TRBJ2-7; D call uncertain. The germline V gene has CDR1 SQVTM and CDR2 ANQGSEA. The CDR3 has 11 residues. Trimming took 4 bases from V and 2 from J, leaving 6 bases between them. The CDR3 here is CSVVRTYEQYF. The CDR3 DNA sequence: TGCAGCGTTGTTAGAACCTACGAGCAGTACTTC.

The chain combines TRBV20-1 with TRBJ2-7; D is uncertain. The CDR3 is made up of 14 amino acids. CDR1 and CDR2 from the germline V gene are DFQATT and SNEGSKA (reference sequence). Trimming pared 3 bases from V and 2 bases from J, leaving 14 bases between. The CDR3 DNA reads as TGCAGTGCTAGTAGAATGAAGGGCCCCTACGAGCAGTACTTC. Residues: CSASRMKGPYEQYF.

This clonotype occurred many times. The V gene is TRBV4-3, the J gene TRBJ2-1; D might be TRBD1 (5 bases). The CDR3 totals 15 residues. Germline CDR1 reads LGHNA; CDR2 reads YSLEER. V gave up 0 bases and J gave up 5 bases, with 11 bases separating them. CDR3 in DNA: TGCGCCAGCAGCCAAGAAGGGGTTGGGGACAATGAGCAGTTCTTC. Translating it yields CASSQEGVGDNEQFF.

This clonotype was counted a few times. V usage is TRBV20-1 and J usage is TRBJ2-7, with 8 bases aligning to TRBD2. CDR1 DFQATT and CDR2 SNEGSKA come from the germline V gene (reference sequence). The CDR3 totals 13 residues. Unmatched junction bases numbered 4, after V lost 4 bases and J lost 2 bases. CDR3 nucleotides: TGCAGTGCTAATAGCGGGAAGCCCTACGAGCAGTACTTC. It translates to CSANSGKPYEQYF.

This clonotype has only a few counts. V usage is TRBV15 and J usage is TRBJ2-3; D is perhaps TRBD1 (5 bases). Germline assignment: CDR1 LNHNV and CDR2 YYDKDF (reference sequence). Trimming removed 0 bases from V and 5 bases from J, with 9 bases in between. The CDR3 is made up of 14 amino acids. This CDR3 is CATSRDIGVDTQYF. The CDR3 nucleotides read TGTGCCACCAGCAGAGATATAGGGGTAGATACGCAGTATTTT.

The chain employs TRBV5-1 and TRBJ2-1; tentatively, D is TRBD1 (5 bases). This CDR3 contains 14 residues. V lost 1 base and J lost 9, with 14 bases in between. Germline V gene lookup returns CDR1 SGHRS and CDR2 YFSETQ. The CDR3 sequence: CASSLFGRESEQFF. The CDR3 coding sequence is TGCGCCAGCAGCTTGTTTGGCAGGGAATCTGAGCAGTTCTTC.

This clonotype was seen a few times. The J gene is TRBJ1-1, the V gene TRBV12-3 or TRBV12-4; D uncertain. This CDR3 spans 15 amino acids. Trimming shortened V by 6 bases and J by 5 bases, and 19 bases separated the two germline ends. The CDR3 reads CASSPRSPRVTEAFF. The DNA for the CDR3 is TGTGCCAGCAGCCCCAGATCTCCGAGGGTGACTGAAGCTTTCTTT.

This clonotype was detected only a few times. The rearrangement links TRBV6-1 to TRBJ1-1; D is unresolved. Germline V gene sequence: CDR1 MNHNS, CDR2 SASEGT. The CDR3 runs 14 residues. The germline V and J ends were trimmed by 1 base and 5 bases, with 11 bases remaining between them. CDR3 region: CASSEGREGTEAFF. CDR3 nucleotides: TGTGCCAGCAGTGAAGGGAGGGAAGGAACTGAAGCTTTCTTT.

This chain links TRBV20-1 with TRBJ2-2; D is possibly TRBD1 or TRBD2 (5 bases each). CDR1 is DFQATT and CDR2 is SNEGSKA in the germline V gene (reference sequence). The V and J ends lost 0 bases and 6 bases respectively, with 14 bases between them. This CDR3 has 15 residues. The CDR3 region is CSARDMGWGPGELFF. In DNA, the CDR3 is TGCAGTGCTAGAGATATGGGGTGGGGACCCGGGGAGCTGTTTTTT.

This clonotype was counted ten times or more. CDR3 bases: TGCGCCAGCAGCGCCGGGACTAGCGGATTACAAGAGACCCAGTACTTC. This codes for CASSAGTSGLQETQYF. The V and J genes are TRBV5-1 and TRBJ2-5, with 11 bases lining up with TRBD2. The CDR3 loop spans 16 amino acids. From germline, CDR1 is SGHRS and CDR2 YFSETQ. Trimming at V came to 4 bases and at J to 2 bases, leaving 7 bases not matched to a gene.

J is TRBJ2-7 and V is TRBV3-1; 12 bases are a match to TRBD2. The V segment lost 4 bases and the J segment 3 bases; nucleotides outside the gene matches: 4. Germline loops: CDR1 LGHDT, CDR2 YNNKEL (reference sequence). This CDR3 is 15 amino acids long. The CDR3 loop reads CASSPPSGRGYEQYF. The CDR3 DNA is TGTGCCAGCAGCCCCCCTAGCGGGAGGGGCTACGAGCAGTACTTC.

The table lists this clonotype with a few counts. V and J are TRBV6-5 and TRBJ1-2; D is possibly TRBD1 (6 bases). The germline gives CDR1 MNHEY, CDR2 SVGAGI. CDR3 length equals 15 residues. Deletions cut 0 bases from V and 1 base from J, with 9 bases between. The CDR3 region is CASSYSPDSNYGYTF. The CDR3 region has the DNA TGTGCCAGCAGTTACTCCCCGGACAGTAACTATGGCTACACCTTC.

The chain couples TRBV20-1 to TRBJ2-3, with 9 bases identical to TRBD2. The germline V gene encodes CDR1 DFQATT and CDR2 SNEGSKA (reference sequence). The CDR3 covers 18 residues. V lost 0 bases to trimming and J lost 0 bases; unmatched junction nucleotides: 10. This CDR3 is CSARDSLAGPKSTDTQYF. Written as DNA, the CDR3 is TGCAGTGCTAGAGATAGCCTAGCGGGGCCAAAAAGCACAGATACGCAGTATTTT.

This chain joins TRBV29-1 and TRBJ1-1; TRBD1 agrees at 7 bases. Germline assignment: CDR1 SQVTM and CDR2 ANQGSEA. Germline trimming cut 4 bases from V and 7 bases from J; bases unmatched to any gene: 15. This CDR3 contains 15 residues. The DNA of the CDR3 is TGCAGCGTTGCGGACCCGAGAGGGGGCCTTTTTGAAGCTTTCTTT. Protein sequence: CSVADPRGGLFEAFF.

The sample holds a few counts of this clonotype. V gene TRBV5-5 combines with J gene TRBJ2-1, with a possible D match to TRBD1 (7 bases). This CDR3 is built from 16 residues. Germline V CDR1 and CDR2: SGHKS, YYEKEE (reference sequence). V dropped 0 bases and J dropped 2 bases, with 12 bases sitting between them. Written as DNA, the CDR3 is TGTGCCAGCAGCTTGGCGACAGGGAGGACCTACAATGAGCAGTTCTTC. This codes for CASSLATGRTYNEQFF.

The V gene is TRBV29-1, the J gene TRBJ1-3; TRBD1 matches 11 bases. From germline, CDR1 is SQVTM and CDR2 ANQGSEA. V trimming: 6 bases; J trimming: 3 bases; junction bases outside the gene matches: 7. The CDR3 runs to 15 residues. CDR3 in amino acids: CSVQRDRGFGNTIYF. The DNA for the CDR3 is TGCAGCGTCCAGAGGGACAGGGGGTTTGGAAACACCATATATTTT.

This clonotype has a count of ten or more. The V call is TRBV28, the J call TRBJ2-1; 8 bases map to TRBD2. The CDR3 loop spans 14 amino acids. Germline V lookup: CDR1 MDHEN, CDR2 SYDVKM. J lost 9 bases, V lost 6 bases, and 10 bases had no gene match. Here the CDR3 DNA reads TGTGCCAGCAGAACCGGGACTAGGTGGATTGAGCAGTTCTTC. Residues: CASRTGTRWIEQFF.

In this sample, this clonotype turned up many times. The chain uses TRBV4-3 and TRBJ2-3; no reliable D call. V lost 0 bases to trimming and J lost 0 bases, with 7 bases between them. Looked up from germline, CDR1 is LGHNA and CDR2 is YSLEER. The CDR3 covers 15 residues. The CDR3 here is CASSQDISSTDTQYF. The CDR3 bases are TGCGCCAGCAGCCAAGATATAAGCAGCACAGATACGCAGTATTTT.